What follows are 22 T cell receptor beta chains derived from one specimen sequenced in a study of patients and donors after allogeneic stem cell transplantation. One entry per CDR3 protein results from TCRdb running MiXCR on the RT-PCR reads. The table shows approximately 160,000 distinct CDR3 sequences, with roughly 30% occurring only once. The sample was blood, either unsorted or a sorted T cell fraction (not recorded which). The receptor set was obtained from a human donor who was either an allogeneic HSCT recipient or a stem cell or donor lymphocyte infusion donor (not recorded which). It is not recorded whose cells these are; they may come from a transplant donor.

This clonotype was detected many times. As DNA, the CDR3 is TGTGCCAGCGCCCCGTCGGTGGGATTTAACTATGGCTACACCTTC. It codes for CASAPSVGFNYGYTF. V usage is TRBV6-1 and J usage is TRBJ1-2; unclear D gene. Germline V gene lookup returns CDR1 MNHNS and CDR2 SASEGT. The CDR3 runs 15 residues. Trimming took off 8 bases at V and 1 base at J, with 17 bases between the two ends.

The DNA of the CDR3 is TGTGCCAGCAGCCAAGTCGAGGGTATTACCGGGGAGCTGTTTTTT. It specifies CASSQVEGITGELFF. The rearrangement joins TRBV4-2 to TRBJ2-2; D is possibly TRBD2 (5 bases). This CDR3 comprises 15 residues. V shed 1 base and J shed 5 bases, with 11 bases lying between them. In germline, CDR1 is LGHNA, CDR2 YNFKEQ.

The rearrangement joins TRBV28 to TRBJ1-1; no clear D gene. The germline V gene has CDR1 MDHEN and CDR2 SYDVKM. V was pared by 5 bases and J by 1 base, with 14 bases between. This CDR3 is 15 amino acids long. The CDR3 loop is CASSPLGGENTEAFF. The CDR3 nucleotides read TGTGCCAGCAGTCCCCTGGGCGGGGAGAACACTGAAGCTTTCTTT.

Only a few counts were recorded for this clonotype. The chain joins TRBV19 to TRBJ1-2; D is unresolved. The V gene's germline CDR1 is LNHDA and CDR2 SQIVND (reference sequence). Deletions cut 3 bases from V and 8 bases from J, with 7 bases between. This CDR3 has 11 amino acids. CDR3 nucleotide sequence: TGTGCCAGTAGTATGACCCTCGGCTACACCTTC. This gives the protein CASSMTLGYTF.

This clonotype turned up a few times. V usage is TRBV29-1 and J usage is TRBJ2-3, with 9 positions matching TRBD2. The CDR3 sequence is 13 residues long. Germline V gene data show CDR1 as SQVTM and CDR2 as ANQGSEA. The trim removed 3 bases at V and 6 bases at J, leaving 4 bases unmatched. CDR3 sequence: CSVDVAGADTQYF. The DNA of the CDR3 is TGCAGCGTTGATGTAGCGGGAGCTGATACGCAGTATTTT.

The chain couples TRBV4-3 to TRBJ2-1, with 8 nucleotides matching TRBD2. The CDR3 runs to 14 residues. Trimming removed 4 bases from V and 11 bases from J; junction bases left unmatched: 10. Germline CDR1 and CDR2: LGHNA and YSLEER. Here the CDR3 DNA reads TGCGCCAGCAGCCCTGATTCGGCTAGCGGGCAGCAGTTCTTC. Amino acids: CASSPDSASGQQFF.

The V gene is TRBV6-5, the J gene TRBJ1-4; 8 bases match TRBD1. This CDR3 has 14 residues. V shed 5 bases and J 7 bases; nucleotides not matched to a gene: 6. CDR1 MNHEY and CDR2 SVGAGI come from the germline V gene. Here the CDR3 DNA reads TGTGCCAGCAGTAGCAGGGGGCGTGTTGAAAAACTGTTTTTT. Protein: CASSSRGRVEKLFF.

This clonotype was counted only a few times. This chain links TRBV9 with TRBJ2-2; D not certain. The CDR3 runs to 13 residues. The V end was cut by 3 bases, the J end by 2 bases, with 5 bases between. The germline V gene has CDR1 SGDLS and CDR2 YYNGEE. CDR3 loop: CASSAPNTGELFF. The CDR3 DNA reads TGTGCCAGCAGCGCGCCAAACACCGGGGAGCTGTTTTTT.

V gene TRBV12-3 or TRBV12-4 combines with J gene TRBJ2-7, with TRBD2 identical over 10 bases. The CDR3 contains 14 residues. Trimming cost V 6 bases and J 4 bases; bases outside gene matches: 6. This CDR3 reads CASSASGSIYEQYF. The CDR3 coding sequence is TGTGCCAGCAGCGCTAGCGGGAGTATATACGAGCAGTACTTC.

This clonotype was seen a few times. The chain employs TRBV27 and TRBJ1-2, with 11 positions matching TRBD1. Germline V lookup: CDR1 MNHEY, CDR2 SMNVEV (reference sequence). There are 16 residues in the CDR3. The junction had 4 bases not matched to a gene; V was cut back by 0 bases and J by 4 bases. The CDR3 loop is CASSLSGTGGSYGYTF. In DNA, the CDR3 is TGTGCCAGCAGTTTATCGGGGACAGGGGGAAGCTATGGCTACACCTTC.

The genes are TRBV6-5 and TRBJ2-3, with 9 bases lining up with TRBD2. V trimming: 2 bases; J trimming: 3 bases; junction bases outside the gene matches: 6. CDR3 size: 16 residues. Germline V gene lookup returns CDR1 MNHEY and CDR2 SVGAGI. For the CDR3, the DNA is TGTGCCAGCAGTTACCTCAGCAGCGGGAGGACAGATACGCAGTATTTT. Protein product: CASSYLSSGRTDTQYF.

The rearrangement uses TRBV27 and TRBJ1-5; maybe TRBD1 (6 bases). The CDR3 is 15 residues long. V lost 6 bases and J 0 bases, leaving 12 bases between the germline ends. CDR1 is MNHEY and CDR2 is SMNVEV in the germline V gene (reference sequence). CDR3 residues: CASSTHRVSNQPQHF. CDR3 coding DNA: TGTGCCAGCAGCACACACAGGGTTAGCAATCAGCCCCAGCATTTT.

This clonotype was detected only a few times. The chain links TRBV14 to TRBJ2-3; D may correspond to TRBD1 or TRBD2 (6 bases each). The CDR3 totals 15 residues. The V gene's germline CDR1 is SGHDN and CDR2 FVKESK. Trimming pared 5 bases from V and 2 bases from J, leaving 14 bases between. DNA for the CDR3: TGTGCCAGCAGCAAACGTCGGGGGCTCACAGATACGCAGTATTTT. Protein: CASSKRRGLTDTQYF.

The rearrangement joins TRBV12-5 to TRBJ2-1, with unresolved D. Trimming shortened V by 0 bases and J by 9 bases, and 6 bases separated the two germline ends. Germline CDR1 LGHNT, CDR2 FRNRAP. The CDR3 consists of 12 residues. For the CDR3, the DNA is TGTGCTAGTGGTTTGGTGCTGAGTGAGCAGTTCTTC. Amino acids: CASGLVLSEQFF.

This clonotype was seen more than once but under ten times. The rearrangement uses TRBV9 and TRBJ1-2; D might be TRBD1 (6 bases). Germline assignment: CDR1 SGDLS and CDR2 YYNGEE. With 0 bases removed from V and 7 bases from J, the gap between germline ends came to 13 bases. This CDR3 region has 14 residues. The CDR3 region has the DNA TGTGCCAGCAGCGTAGGCGGGGGGGCAAGTGGCTACACCTTC. Translation gives CASSVGGGASGYTF.

This clonotype occurred many times. This sequence joins TRBV7-9 and TRBJ1-2; 11 positions match TRBD1. CDR1 and CDR2 from the germline V gene are SEHNR and FQNEAQ (reference sequence). CDR3 length equals 15 residues. The J segment lost 7 bases and the V segment lost 0 bases, leaving 4 bases of the junction unmatched. CDR3: CASSLAGTGGLGYTF. In nucleotides, the CDR3 is TGTGCCAGCAGCTTAGCTGGGACAGGGGGTCTTGGCTACACCTTC.

At least ten counts were recorded for this clonotype. The V and J genes are TRBV29-1 and TRBJ1-1; D gene ambiguous. Germline V gene sequence: CDR1 SQVTM, CDR2 ANQGSEA. V lost 2 bases to trimming and J lost 0 bases, with 7 bases between them. CDR3 length equals 13 residues. The CDR3 DNA sequence: TGCAGCGTTGAAACCTCAGTGAACACTGAAGCTTTCTTT. Amino acid sequence: CSVETSVNTEAFF.

This rearrangement joins TRBV12-3 or TRBV12-4 to TRBJ2-6, with no clear D. Trimming removed 6 bases at V and 2 bases at J, with 11 bases between. The length of the CDR3 is 15 residues. CDR3 coding DNA: TGTGCCAGCAGCCCCGTGGACGCTGGGGCCAACGTCCTGACTTTC. Encoded protein: CASSPVDAGANVLTF.

This chain uses TRBV20-1 with TRBJ2-7; D remains ambiguous. This CDR3 has 12 amino acids. Deletions cut 6 bases from V and 4 bases from J, with 13 bases between. Germline V CDR1 and CDR2: DFQATT, SNEGSKA (reference sequence). The CDR3: CSAPGEVYEQYF. The DNA for the CDR3 is TGCAGTGCCCCCGGCGAGGTGTACGAGCAGTACTTC.

J is TRBJ2-7 and V is TRBV20-1, with 8 bases identical to TRBD1. This CDR3 comprises 14 residues. V was pared by 2 bases and J by 0 bases, with 3 bases of the junction left unmatched. Germline CDR1 and CDR2: DFQATT and SNEGSKA (reference sequence). CDR3: CSARNRGSSYEQYF. Here the CDR3 DNA reads TGCAGTGCTAGAAACAGGGGGAGCTCCTACGAGCAGTACTTC.

The chain links TRBV10-3 to TRBJ2-1; maybe TRBD1 (6 bases). The germline V gene encodes CDR1 ENHRY and CDR2 SYGVKD. The CDR3 consists of 13 residues. Trimming left V 6 bases short and J 9 bases short, with 15 bases between. The CDR3 reads CAISPKGESEQFF. As DNA, the CDR3 is TGTGCCATCAGCCCCAAGGGGGAAAGTGAGCAGTTCTTC.

This clonotype was observed a few times. The V call is TRBV27, the J call TRBJ1-2; a weak D match, TRBD1 (5 bases). V was shortened by 0 bases and J by 4 bases, with 6 bases between the two germline ends. The germline V gene encodes CDR1 MNHEY and CDR2 SMNVEV (reference sequence). This CDR3 region has 13 residues. CDR3 coding DNA: TGTGCCAGCAGTTTATCGCAGGGCTATGGCTACACCTTC. Its protein product is CASSLSQGYGYTF.